These 29 T cell receptor beta chains were sequenced from one sample in a study of tumor and adjacent non-tumor tissue in lung cancer. A modified ARM-PCR protocol with three rounds of nested PCR amplified TCRbeta. TCRdb reprocessed the multiplex PCR reads via MiXCR and lists one record per CDR3 protein. The table lists some 74,000 distinct CDR3 sequences, over 60% of them singletons. The template was RNA from unsorted bulk tissue. What was sequenced was lung tumor tissue. These receptors were taken from a woman between 40 and 50 years old with non-small cell lung cancer.

This sequence joins TRBV20-1 and TRBJ2-3; tentative D call: TRBD2 (5 bases). CDR1 DFQATT and CDR2 SNEGSKA come from the germline V gene (reference sequence). Trimming shortened V by 2 bases and J by 1 base, and 16 bases separated the two germline ends. This CDR3 has 16 amino acids. CDR3 nucleotides: TGCAGTGCTAGATGTCCGGCTAGCAGTCGCACAGATACGCAGTATTTT. Its protein is CSARCPASSRTDTQYF.

As for this clonotype: This may be a read error, as it is one base from a much larger clone. The chain carries TRBV2 and TRBJ2-7; TRBD2 agrees at 15 bases. With 8 bases clipped from V and 10 bases from J, the junction kept 9 bases outside the gene matches. Per the germline V gene, CDR1 is SNHLY and CDR2 is FYNNEI. This CDR3 has 14 residues. The chain's CDR3 is CASHTGLAGGKQYF. The CDR3 DNA is TGTGCCAGCCACACGGGACTAGCGGGAGGAAAACAGTACTTC.

This clonotype was detected ten times or more. The chain uses TRBV6-5 and TRBJ1-4; TRBD1 might be the D (6 bases). The CDR3 contains 14 residues. In germline, CDR1 is MNHEY, CDR2 SVGAGI. Trimming removed 6 bases from V and 10 bases from J, with 18 bases in between. CDR3 nucleotide sequence: TGTGCCAGCAGCCGGGACATTTCGTTCGGAAAACTGTTTTTT. This encodes CASSRDISFGKLFF.

This clonotype was seen once. Without the conserved terminal phenylalanine or tryptophan, this CDR3 likely stems from a read error. The chain couples TRBV29-1 to TRBJ1-1; D call uncertain. CDR3 length: 13 residues. The germline gives CDR1 SQVTM, CDR2 ANQGSEA. Deletions cut 6 bases from V and 4 bases from J, with 15 bases between. In DNA, the CDR3 is TGCAGCGTAAGAAGATCCGCGGGCACTGAAGCTTTCCTT. Its translation: CSVRRSAGTEAFL.

As regards this clonotype: Compared with germline, one end of the junction differs, possibly owing to a read error. The rearrangement joins TRBV6-2 or TRBV6-3 to TRBJ1-6, with D possibly TRBD1 on 5 matching bases. Per germline, CDR1 MNHEY and CDR2 SVGEGT. This CDR3 is 14 amino acids long. CDR3 DNA: TGTGTCAGCAGGCCGAAACAGGATCTCTCACCCCTCCACTTC. It codes for CVSRPKQDLSPLHF.

Notes on this clonotype: At one end, the junction sequence differs from germline, possibly due to a read error. The gene calls are TRBV11-2 and TRBJ2-7, with 7 bases fitting TRBD1. This CDR3 comprises 15 residues. Germline loops: CDR1 SGHAT, CDR2 FQNNGV. The CDR3 loop reads CDSSPTQGVPYEQYF. In DNA, the CDR3 is TGTGACAGCAGCCCTACCCAGGGGGTCCCCTACGAGCAGTACTTC.

Concerning this clonotype itself: Relative to the germline gene, one junction end is altered; a read error may explain this. The V and J genes are TRBV4-2 and TRBJ1-4; D may be TRBD1 (5 bases). The CDR3 runs to 16 residues. The germline CDR1 and CDR2 sequences are LGHNA and YNFKEQ. The CDR3 DNA sequence: TGTGCCAGCAGCCAAGACGACAGAGCAGCTAATGAAAAACTGTTTTTC. Translated, it gives CASSQDDRAANEKLFF.

This clonotype was seen ten or more times. CDR3 sequence (DNA): TGCAGCGTTGTAAGGGGGGGGCGATTTTTTTCCACAGATACGCAGTATTTT. This gives the protein CSVVRGGRFFSTDTQYF. This chain joins TRBV29-1 and TRBJ2-3, with D perhaps matching TRBD2 (7 bases). The CDR3 covers 17 residues. Germline V gene lookup returns CDR1 SQVTM and CDR2 ANQGSEA. Trimming stripped 4 bases from V and 2 bases from J, with 22 bases between.

There are many counts of this clonotype. The rearrangement joins TRBV14 to TRBJ2-2; 7 bases align to TRBD2. Trimming removed 3 bases from V and 4 bases from J; junction bases left unmatched: 5. Germline-derived CDR1 and CDR2 are SGHDN and FVKESK. The CDR3 is made up of 15 amino acids. In nucleotides, the CDR3 is TGTGCCAGCAGCCAGCAAGCGGGGCCCACCGGGGAGCTGTTTTTT. The encoded protein is CASSQQAGPTGELFF.

V usage is TRBV6-6 and J usage is TRBJ1-2; 8 bases align to TRBD1. Trimming at V came to 7 bases and at J to 8 bases, leaving 15 bases not matched to a gene. The CDR3 is made up of 15 amino acids. The V gene's germline CDR1 is MNHNY and CDR2 SVGAGI (reference sequence). The CDR3 DNA reads TGTGCCAGCAACCTCCAGGACAGGGAATTAGGGGGCTACACCTTC. It is translated as CASNLQDRELGGYTF.

The gene calls are TRBV7-3 and TRBJ2-5; D is tentatively TRBD1 or TRBD2 (6 bases each). Trimming cost V 5 bases and J 3 bases, with 10 bases left between them. The germline CDR1 and CDR2 sequences are SGHTA and FQGTGA. The CDR3 has 13 residues. The CDR3 sequence is CASSLGGKETQYF. The CDR3 DNA is TGTGCCAGCAGCCTAGGGGGGAAAGAGACCCAGTACTTC. The variable domain in full, completed from reference TRBV7-3 and TRBJ2-5, reads GAGVSQTPSNKVTEKGKYVELRCDPISGHTALYWYRQSLGQGPEFLIYFQGTGAADDSGLPNDRFFAVRPEGSVSTLKIQRTERGDSAVYLCASSLGGKETQYFGPGTRLLVL.

Comments on this clonotype: A junction boundary mismatches the germline segment, possibly from a read error. The V and J genes are TRBV10-1 and TRBJ2-3; 12 bases are shared with TRBD2. In germline, CDR1 is WNHNN, CDR2 SYGVQD (reference sequence). The CDR3 is made up of 18 amino acids. The CDR3 DNA is TGCGCCAGCAGTGAGGGACCGGGACTAGCGGGTAACACAGTTACGCAGTATTTT. This sequence encodes CASSEGPGLAGNTVTQYF.

This clonotype occurred many times. V usage is TRBV5-4 and J usage is TRBJ2-3, with TRBD2 matching 16 bases. The V gene's germline CDR1 is SGHNT and CDR2 YYREEE (reference sequence). Unmatched junction bases numbered 5, after V lost 0 bases and J lost 4 bases. There are 18 residues in the CDR3. The CDR3: CASSLDGTSGGGSDTQYF. The CDR3 DNA follows: TGTGCCAGCAGCTTGGATGGGACTAGCGGGGGGGGGTCAGATACGCAGTATTTT. The complete variable domain, with remaining parts taken from reference TRBV5-4 and TRBJ2-3, reads ETGVTQSPTHLIKTRGQQVTLRCSSQSGHNTVSWYQQALGQGPQFIFQYYREEENGRGNFPPRFSGLQFPNYSSELNVNALELDDSALYLCASSLDGTSGGGSDTQYFGPGTRLTVL.

As for this clonotype: An end of the junction does not agree with germline; a read error may underlie this. The chain's CDR3 is CSTRVQTNYGYTF. CDR3 bases: TGCAGTACTAGAGTACAGACCAATTATGGCTACACCTTC. The V and J genes are TRBV20-1 and TRBJ1-2; D is undetermined. The CDR3 contains 13 residues. Germline assignment: CDR1 DFQATT and CDR2 SNEGSKA (reference sequence).

In this sample, this clonotype turned up a few times. V and J are TRBV29-1 and TRBJ2-7; 7 nucleotides agree with TRBD1. The germline V gene encodes CDR1 SQVTM and CDR2 ANQGSEA. CDR3 length: 13 residues. With V trimmed by 5 bases and J by 4 bases, 8 bases remained unmatched. Here the CDR3 DNA reads TGCAGCGTTACCGGACAGGAGCGTTACGAGCAGTACTTC. It encodes CSVTGQERYEQYF.

Of note for this clonotype: The germline gene is not matched at one end of the junction; a read error may be the cause. This chain uses TRBV12-3 or TRBV12-4 with TRBJ1-1, with unresolved D. The length of the CDR3 is 13 residues. DNA of the CDR3: TGTGCCAGCAGTTTAGGTCCATCAGGCGAAGCTTTGTTT. The encoded protein is CASSLGPSGEALF.

This clonotype has just a few counts. The DNA of the CDR3 is TGTGCCAGCTCACCATCGAACACTGAAGCTTTCTTT. Its protein product is CASSPSNTEAFF. This chain uses TRBV18 with TRBJ1-1; D gene uncertain. V was clipped by 2 bases and J by 1 base, with 2 bases between them. There are 12 residues in the CDR3. Germline V gives CDR1 KGHSH, CDR2 LQKENI.

This clonotype was counted between two and nine times. The junction departs from germline at one end; a sequencing error may be responsible. The chain recombines TRBV6-5 with TRBJ2-3; 7 positions match TRBD2. The CDR3 contains 14 residues. Looked up from germline, CDR1 is MNHEY and CDR2 is SVGAGI. CDR3 amino acids: CASSYSRGADTQYF. The DNA of the CDR3 is TGTGCCAGCAGCTACTCCCGGGGGGCAGATACGCAGTATTTT.

This clonotype was counted once. The junction does not match germline at one end; this may be a read error. This sequence joins TRBV6-1 and TRBJ2-5, with D unclear. The CDR3 covers 13 residues. CDR1 and CDR2 from the germline V gene are MNHNS and SASEGT. The CDR3 DNA is TGTGTCAGCATAACCCCCAATCAAGAGACCCAGTACTTC. Translated: CVSITPNQETQYF.

As concerns this clonotype: The junction departs from the called germline gene at one end, perhaps through a read error. The rearrangement uses TRBV29-1 and TRBJ1-6; weak D call: TRBD1 (6 bases). This CDR3 region has 13 residues. Germline loops: CDR1 SQVTM, CDR2 ANQGSEA. CDR3 region: CNVADSDNLPLHF. The CDR3 DNA follows: TGCAACGTTGCGGACAGCGATAATTTACCCCTCCACTTT. Looking up the rest from reference TRBV29-1 and TRBJ1-6 gives the full variable domain: SAVISQKPSRDICQRGTSLTIQCQVDSQVTMMFWYRQQPGQSLTLIATANQGSEATYESGFVIDKFPISRPNLTFSTLTVSNMSPEDSSIYLCNVADSDNLPLHFGNGTRLTVT.

The V call is TRBV18, the J call TRBJ2-7; 7 nucleotides align to TRBD1. Trimming at V came to 4 bases and at J to 3 bases, leaving 3 bases not matched to a gene. CDR1 is KGHSH, CDR2 LQKENI, per germline. This CDR3 region has 13 residues. The CDR3 DNA is TGTGCCAGCTCACGGGACAGAGGCTACGAGCAGTACTTC. Translating gives CASSRDRGYEQYF.

A word on this clonotype: A much bigger clone sits one base away, suggesting this may be a read error. In DNA form, the CDR3 reads TGCAGTGTGGATAACAGCGATTCCTTCTATGGCTACACCTTC. Amino acid sequence: CSVDNSDSFYGYTF. V usage is TRBV20-1 and J usage is TRBJ1-2; D ambiguous. The CDR3 has 14 residues. V was trimmed by 7 bases and J by 4 bases, leaving 19 bases between them. The germline V gene has CDR1 DFQATT and CDR2 SNEGSKA (reference sequence).

This chain links TRBV24-1 with TRBJ2-7; a weak D match, TRBD1 (6 bases). The CDR3 length is 14 residues. CDR1 is KGHDR, CDR2 SFDVKD, per germline. V was pared by 5 bases and J by 3 bases, with 13 bases between. The CDR3 DNA is TGTGCCACCAGTGCCGGGACATTCGGCTACGAGCAGTACTTC. Translating it yields CATSAGTFGYEQYF.

This clonotype was picked up one time. A much larger clone sits a single nucleotide away, making a read error possible. This sequence joins TRBV28 and TRBJ2-7; D unclear. V lost 10 bases and J 0 bases, leaving 16 bases between the germline ends. This CDR3 contains 14 residues. Germline CDR1 is MDHEN and CDR2 is SYDVKM. The CDR3 coding sequence is TGTGCCAACAGAGGACCGACGAGCTCCTACGAGCAGTACTTC. It translates to CANRGPTSSYEQYF.

This chain joins TRBV6-5 and TRBJ2-5; either TRBD1 or TRBD2 may supply D (6 bases each). Germline values: CDR1 MNHEY, CDR2 SVGAGI. V was clipped by 6 bases and J by 3 bases, with 23 bases between them. The CDR3 is 17 residues long. CDR3 sequence: CASSPELAGVTKETQYF. In DNA form, the CDR3 reads TGTGCCAGCAGCCCCGAACTAGCAGGGGTTACTAAAGAGACCCAGTACTTC.

In regard to this clonotype: The junction departs from the called germline gene at one end, perhaps through a read error. This sequence joins TRBV6-5 and TRBJ2-6; tentatively, D is TRBD1 or TRBD2 (5 bases each). This CDR3 contains 16 residues. Germline V gene data show CDR1 as MNHEY and CDR2 as SVGAGI. The CDR3 DNA follows: TGTGCCAGCAGTTGGACTCAAATCTCTGGGGCCAACGTCCTGACATTC. This gives the protein CASSWTQISGANVLTF.

This clonotype was seen many times. The chain combines TRBV5-6 with TRBJ2-3; 8 bases are shared with TRBD2. The V and J ends lost 7 bases and 1 base, in that order; junction bases with no gene match: 17. The CDR3 covers 18 residues. CDR1 and CDR2 (germline): SGHDT, YYEEEE. The CDR3 sequence is CASGGDSGIGLGTDTQYF. Here the CDR3 DNA reads TGTGCCAGCGGAGGGGATAGCGGGATAGGGTTGGGCACAGATACGCAGTATTTT.

A word on this clonotype: Mismatch with germline at one junction end may stem from a read error. This rearrangement joins TRBV11-2 to TRBJ2-2; D gene ambiguous. CDR3 size: 15 residues. The V gene's germline CDR1 is SGHAT and CDR2 FQNNGV. The CDR3 is CANSFLDVSTGELFF. DNA of the CDR3: TGTGCCAACAGCTTTCTCGATGTCAGTACGGGGGAGCTGTTTTTT. The full variable domain, its missing parts supplied by reference TRBV11-2 and TRBJ2-2, is EAGVAQSPRYKIIEKRQSVAFWCNPISGHATLYWYQQILGQGPKLLIQFQNNGVVDDSQLPKDRFSAERLKGVDSTLKIQPAKLEDSAVYLCANSFLDVSTGELFFGEGSRLTVL.

Worth noting for this clonotype: The CDR3 carries no conserved terminal phenylalanine or tryptophan, so it likely arises from a read error. The chain couples TRBV11-3 to TRBJ2-7; TRBD1 is a possible D gene (5 bases). This CDR3 is 12 amino acids long. Looked up from germline, CDR1 is SGHNT and CDR2 is YENEEA. CDR3 bases: TGTGCCAACAGCTTGGAAAGGGGCGAGCAGTACATC. This gives the protein CANSLERGEQYI.